This T cell receptor beta chain was retrieved from a study of blood T cell repertoires in COVID-19. The overall study: The United States, Italy and Spain provided the acute and convalescent COVID-19 samples.

Using immunoSEQ multiplex PCR, the repertoire was profiled, and TCRdb retains in-frame clones only, with some absent. The sample carries 200,000 to 250,000 clones, roughly 83% recorded once. The CDR3 runs 13 residues. The sample was peripheral blood. The genes are TRBV21-1 and TRBJ2-7; the table names TRBD1, a call not compared with the DNA. TRBV21-1 is a known pseudogene. The sequence came from a woman aged 70-85 years with active or convalescent COVID-19. The CDR3: CASSKQGVYEQYF. In nucleotides, the CDR3 is TGTGCCAGCAGCAAACAAGGGGTTTACGAGCAGTACTTC.